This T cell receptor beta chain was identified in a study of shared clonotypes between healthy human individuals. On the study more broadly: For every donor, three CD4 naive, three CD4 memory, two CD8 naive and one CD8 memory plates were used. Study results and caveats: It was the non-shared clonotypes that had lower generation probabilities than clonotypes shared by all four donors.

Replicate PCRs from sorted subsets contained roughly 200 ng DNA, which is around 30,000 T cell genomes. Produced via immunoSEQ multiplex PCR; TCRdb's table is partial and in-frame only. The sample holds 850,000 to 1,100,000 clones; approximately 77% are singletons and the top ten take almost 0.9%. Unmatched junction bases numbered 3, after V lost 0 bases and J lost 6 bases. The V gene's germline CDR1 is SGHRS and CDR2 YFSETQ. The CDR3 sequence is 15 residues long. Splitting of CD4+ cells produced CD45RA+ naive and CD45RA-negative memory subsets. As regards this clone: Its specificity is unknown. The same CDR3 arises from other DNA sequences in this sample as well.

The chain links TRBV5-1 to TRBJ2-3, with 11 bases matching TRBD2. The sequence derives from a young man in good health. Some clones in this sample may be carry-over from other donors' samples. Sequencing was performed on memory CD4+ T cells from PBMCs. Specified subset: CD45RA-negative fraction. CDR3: CASSLGLAGTDTQYF. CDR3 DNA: TGCGCCAGCAGCTTGGGACTAGCGGGAACGGATACGCAGTATTTT. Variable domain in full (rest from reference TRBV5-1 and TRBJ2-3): KAGVTQTPRYLIKTRGQQVTLSCSPISGHRSVSWYQQTPGQGLQFLFEYFSETQRNKGNFPGRFSGRQFSNSRSEMNVSTLELGDSALYLCASSLGLAGTDTQYFGPGTRLTVL.